The 7 T cell receptor beta chains in this list originate from one sample, sequenced in a study of T cell responses to AZD1222 COVID-19 vaccine. Sequencing was performed with immunoSEQ multiplex PCR; in TCRdb, only in-frame clones are kept and a portion is missing. This table holds some 170,000 clones, approximately 94% found once. Sequences were derived from peripheral blood, sampled 28 days after the second AZD1222 dose. Source of these receptors: an adult who received the AZD1222 COVID-19 vaccine.

V gene TRBV9 combines with J gene TRBJ2-5, with a weak D call TRBD2 (7 bases). V gave up 0 bases and J gave up 5 bases, with 14 bases separating them. This CDR3 spans 15 amino acids. Germline CDR1 reads SGDLS; CDR2 reads YYNGEE. The CDR3 protein is CASSVAGGREETQYF. The DNA for the CDR3 is TGTGCCAGCAGCGTAGCCGGGGGGCGGGAGGAGACCCAGTACTTC.

The V gene is TRBV10-1, the J gene TRBJ2-7; D possibly uses TRBD1 or TRBD2 (5 bases each). The V and J ends lost 4 bases and 0 bases respectively, with 16 bases between them. The CDR3 contains 16 residues. The germline V gene encodes CDR1 WNHNN and CDR2 SYGVQD (reference sequence). The CDR3 bases are TGCGCCAGCAGTGCCGCTTGGGACGGGCACTCCTACGAGCAGTACTTC. This encodes CASSAAWDGHSYEQYF.

The rearrangement joins TRBV28 to TRBJ2-7; 8 bases are a match to TRBD1. The J segment lost 5 bases and the V segment lost 5 bases, leaving 11 bases of the junction unmatched. CDR3 length: 15 amino acids. The germline CDR1 and CDR2 sequences are MDHEN and SYDVKM. The CDR3 sequence: CASSNPGGAEDEQYF. In nucleotides, the CDR3 is TGTGCCAGCAGTAACCCAGGGGGCGCTGAGGACGAGCAGTACTTC.

The CDR3 is CASSPWTQGGLTDTQYF. CDR3 DNA sequence: TGCGCCAGCAGCCCTTGGACTCAGGGCGGGTTGACAGATACGCAGTATTTT. This sequence joins TRBV4-1 and TRBJ2-3; D might be TRBD1 or TRBD2, each matching 5 bases. V was shortened by 4 bases and J by 3 bases, with 20 bases between the two germline ends. Germline lookup yields CDR1 MGHRA and CDR2 YSYEKL. The CDR3 is 17 amino acids.

This chain uses TRBV18 with TRBJ1-2; D is unclear. CDR3 size: 15 residues. Germline V lookup: CDR1 KGHSH, CDR2 LQKENI. Deletions cut 0 bases from V and 6 bases from J, with 14 bases between. Here the CDR3 DNA reads TGTGCCAGCTCACCACCGGTGACGGCTTCTAATGGCTACACCTTC. Translated: CASSPPVTASNGYTF.

The gene calls are TRBV18 and TRBJ2-7; D not resolved. The CDR3 contains 14 residues. Trimming shortened V by 3 bases and J by 2 bases, and 11 bases separated the two germline ends. In germline, CDR1 is KGHSH, CDR2 LQKENI. The CDR3, as DNA: TGTGCCAGCTCACCGGATAGATCCCCCTACGAGCAGTACTTC. It is translated as CASSPDRSPYEQYF.

The V gene is TRBV20-1, the J gene TRBJ2-7, with D hard to call. The CDR3 runs to 11 residues. Germline V lookup: CDR1 DFQATT, CDR2 SNEGSKA (reference sequence). Trimming took off 8 bases at V and 2 bases at J, with 10 bases between the two ends. Here the CDR3 DNA reads TGCAGTACCGACAAGACCTACGAGCAGTACTTC. The encoded protein is CSTDKTYEQYF.